The clone carrying this T cell receptor beta chain turned up a few times. What it binds is not known. Produced via immunoSEQ multiplex PCR; TCRdb's table is partial and in-frame only. The sample yields about 170,000 clones, around 92% seen once. These data originate in a study of cytomegalovirus exposure and HLA in healthy donors. The donors were members of the validation cohort, which comprised under 150 subjects and was separate from the first cohort of several hundred subjects. The CDR3 length is 12 residues. Germline loops: CDR1 SNHLY, CDR2 FYNNEI. Study-level points and caveats: Researchers catalogued approximately 170 TCR beta chains as cytomegalovirus-associated. Most TCRs appeared rarely, but some public TCRs recurred in many donors. Cytomegalovirus status, reportedly, was diagnosed with high specificity and sensitivity by the classifier.

This sequence was found in a woman aged 18 to 35 in good health and CMV-seropositive. The sample taken for sequencing was PBMCs. The chain combines TRBV2 with TRBJ2-7, with D possibly TRBD1 on 6 matching bases. CDR3 amino acids: CAAATGLYEQYF. Here the CDR3 DNA reads TGTGCGGCAGCGACAGGTCTCTACGAGCAGTACTTC.